A single sample is the source of the 3 T cell receptor beta chains below, sequenced in a study of blood T cell repertoires in COVID-19 (dated by TCRdb to 2019 to 2021). Receptors were amplified or captured by the immunoSEQ multiplex PCR assay. TCRdb took over this immuneACCESS table, retaining in-frame rearrangements with V and J assigned. Such tables are incomplete; in checked studies, under half of the missing clones stem from an unresolved V gene, and the remainder is unexplained. The sample contains over 150,000 clones, roughly 87% of them found a single time. The ten largest clones capture 5.5% to 8.5% of the sample. The sequencing input was PBMCs or T cells enriched from blood (not recorded which). These receptors all stem from a woman between 50 and 59 years old who had recovered from COVID-19.

The CDR3 spells CASSFNRGPSTEAFF. The CDR3 DNA is TGTGCCAGCAGCTTTAACAGGGGGCCGTCCACTGAAGCTTTCTTT. The V call is TRBV7-8, the J call TRBJ1-1, with 9 bases aligning to TRBD1. CDR1 is SGHVS and CDR2 is FQNEAQ in the germline V gene. V lost 3 bases, J lost 4 bases, and 6 bases stayed unmatched. The CDR3 extends over 15 amino acids.

This clone was observed a single time. The chain couples TRBV4-2 to TRBJ2-4, with 7 bases that match TRBD2. This CDR3 region has 17 residues. Losses at the gene ends were 0 bases for V and 3 bases for J; bases not matched to a gene: 8. Germline V lookup: CDR1 LGHNA, CDR2 YNFKEQ. As DNA, the CDR3 is TGTGCCAGCAGCCAAGAGGGAGGGAGTGAGGACAAAAACATTCAGTACTTC. Its protein is CASSQEGGSEDKNIQYF.

The rearrangement links TRBV27 to TRBJ2-1; TRBD2 might be the D (5 bases). The germline gives CDR1 MNHEY, CDR2 SMNVEV (reference sequence). The CDR3 covers 16 residues. Trimming removed 2 bases at V and 6 bases at J, with 17 bases between. The CDR3 region is CASSLPGTYLGNEQFF. The CDR3 DNA is TGTGCCAGCAGTTTACCGGGAACTTACCTCGGCAATGAGCAGTTCTTC.